This is a list of T cell receptor beta chains from one sample in a study of Ad26.COV2.S vaccination and SARS-CoV-2 variants. Here immunoSEQ multiplex PCR was the method, and the copy in TCRdb shows in-frame clones only, minus some. The profile shows hundreds of thousands of clones, about 89% of them singletons. Sample: peripheral blood, taken in a trial of Ad26.COV2.S vaccine versus placebo. These receptors were obtained from a person aged 18 to 59 who received the Ad26.COV2.S COVID-19 vaccine or a placebo. CDR3s include the opening cysteine and the closing phenylalanine or tryptophan. A D gene is named only where the DNA matches it firmly. Size is omitted from some rows. Given values are once, few, many or a class for expanded clones.

cdr3_nt cdr3_aa j_call d_call v_call clone_size
TGTGCCAGCAGTCCGGACAGGGCGGCAATGTCGACTAATGAAAAACTGTTTTTT CASSPDRAAMSTNEKLFF TRBJ1-4 TRBD1 TRBV28 .
TGTGCCAGCAGCTTAAAGTTCAAGGACCAAACCCTCTCCACCGGGGAGCTGTTTTTT CASSLKFKDQTLSTGELFF TRBJ2-2 . TRBV7-9 .
TGCGCCAGCAGCGGGCTCGAGGTCCCTGGTGTCGAGCAGTACTTC CASSGLEVPGVEQYF TRBJ2-7 . TRBV5-1 .
TGTGCCACATCCGACTCTCAGTTGCGGGGCAATGAGCAGTTCTTC CATSDSQLRGNEQFF TRBJ2-1 . TRBV19 few
TGCGCCAGCAGCCCCCAGAGCGGGAGCTCCTACAATGAGCAGTTCTTC CASSPQSGSSYNEQFF TRBJ2-1 TRBD2 TRBV5-1 .
TGTGCCAGCAGCTTATGGGTAGATGAGCAGTTCTTC CASSLWVDEQFF TRBJ2-1 . TRBV11-2 .
TGTGCCAGCAGCCAAGATCGCGGGCAGGAGATCTACGAGCAGTACTTC CASSQDRGQEIYEQYF TRBJ2-7 . TRBV4-2 .
TGTGCCATCAGTGAGACTAGCGGCAGCCAAGAGACCCAGTACTTC CAISETSGSQETQYF TRBJ2-5 TRBD2 TRBV10-3 .
TGTGCCAGCAGCTTACGGGGGACGGCCGGGGAGCTGTTTTTT CASSLRGTAGELFF TRBJ2-2 . TRBV7-9 .
TGTGCCAGCAGCCTAGCGGCAGATACGCAGTATTTT CASSLAADTQYF TRBJ2-3 . TRBV3-1/TRBV3-2 once
TGTGCCAGCACCATAGGGGCTAGCGGGAAAAATGAGCAGTTCTTC CASTIGASGKNEQFF TRBJ2-1 TRBD2 TRBV6-6 .